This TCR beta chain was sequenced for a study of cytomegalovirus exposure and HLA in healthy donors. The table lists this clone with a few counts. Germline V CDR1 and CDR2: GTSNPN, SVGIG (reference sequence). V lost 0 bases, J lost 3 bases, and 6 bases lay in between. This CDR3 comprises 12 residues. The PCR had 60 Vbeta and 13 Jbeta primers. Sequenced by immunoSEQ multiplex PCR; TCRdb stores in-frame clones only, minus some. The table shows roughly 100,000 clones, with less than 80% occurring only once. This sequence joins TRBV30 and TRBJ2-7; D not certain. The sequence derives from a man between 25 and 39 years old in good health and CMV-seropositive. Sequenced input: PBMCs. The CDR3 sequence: CAWSVSVYEQYF. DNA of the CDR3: TGTGCCTGGAGTGTATCCGTCTACGAGCAGTACTTC.